One T cell receptor (beta chain) is described in this entry. Its antigen is undetermined. The sample is drawn from a study of graft-versus-host responses after intestinal transplantation. TCRdb's table, derived via immunoSEQ multiplex PCR, lists solely in-frame clones and lacks some. The data show about 91,000 clones, around 93% seen once. Germline V gives CDR1 MNHEY, CDR2 SVGAGI. This CDR3 spans 13 amino acids. Deletions cut 4 bases from V and 3 bases from J, with 8 bases between. The sample was unstimulated CD4+ T cells sorted from spleen or lymph node cells, taken before transplant. This TCR derives from a human donor who was the organ donor for an intestinal transplant. The chain joins TRBV6-5 to TRBJ2-3; D call uncertain. The CDR3 region is CASSLARTDTQYF. The CDR3 region has the DNA TGTGCCAGCAGTTTGGCTAGAACAGATACGCAGTATTTT.